These 17 T cell receptor beta chains were sequenced from one sample in a study of T cells after somatic rescue of genetic block. This table comes from immunoSEQ multiplex PCR, and its TCRdb copy is limited to in-frame clones, with some not included. The data hold 10,000 to 15,000 clones, with 65% to 75% observed a single time. The sequencing input was peripheral blood mononuclear cells (PBMCs). The receptors shown here come from a boy aged 10-17 years.

The chain carries TRBV6-5 and TRBJ2-7; the D gene is possibly TRBD1 (6 bases). Germline V gene lookup returns CDR1 MNHEY and CDR2 SVGAGI. This CDR3 is 13 amino acids long. V was shortened by 2 bases and J by 3 bases, with 8 bases between the two germline ends. The DNA of the CDR3 is TGTGCCAGCAGTTACGGGGGCAACTACGAGCAGTACTTC. The encoded protein is CASSYGGNYEQYF.

The sample holds a few counts of this clone. This chain joins TRBV15 and TRBJ2-7; TRBD1 matches 10 bases. V shed 3 bases, J shed 0 bases, and the junction held 2 bases outside the gene matches. CDR3 size: 15 residues. Germline V gives CDR1 LNHNV, CDR2 YYDKDF (reference sequence). The CDR3 DNA is TGTGCCACCAGCAGGACAGGGGGCTACTCCTACGAGCAGTACTTC. Translated, it gives CATSRTGGYSYEQYF.

V gene TRBV18 combines with J gene TRBJ2-5; D ambiguous. V was trimmed by 2 bases and J by 1 base, leaving 2 bases between them. CDR3 length: 12 residues. CDR1 KGHSH and CDR2 LQKENI come from the germline V gene. In DNA, the CDR3 is TGTGCCAGCTCACCAGTCCAAGAGACCCAGTACTTC. Its translation: CASSPVQETQYF.

The chain couples TRBV5-1 to TRBJ2-1; unclear D gene. Germline CDR1 reads SGHRS; CDR2 reads YFSETQ. The CDR3 length is 16 residues. V shed 2 bases and J shed 0 bases, with 12 bases lying between them. CDR3 region: CASSFGPSSSYNEQFF. CDR3 nucleotides: TGCGCCAGCAGCTTTGGGCCCTCGAGCTCCTACAATGAGCAGTTCTTC.

The chain combines TRBV13 with TRBJ2-3, with 9 bases matching TRBD2. The CDR3 covers 15 residues. Germline CDR1 and CDR2: PRHDT and FYEKMQ (reference sequence). With 5 bases clipped from V and 7 bases from J, the junction kept 10 bases outside the gene matches. CDR3 DNA sequence: TGTGCCAGCAGCAGCCCGGGTAGCGGGAGAAATACGCAGTATTTT. Translating it yields CASSSPGSGRNTQYF.

The V and J genes are TRBV6-6 and TRBJ2-5; possibly TRBD1 for D (6 bases). Germline-derived CDR1 and CDR2 are MNHNY and SVGAGI (reference sequence). The CDR3 extends over 13 amino acids. Trimming took off 8 bases at V and 0 bases at J, with 10 bases between the two ends. The CDR3 sequence is CASRTGYQETQYF. The CDR3 DNA reads as TGTGCCAGCCGTACAGGGTACCAAGAGACCCAGTACTTC.

The chain is built from TRBV28 and TRBJ2-5; D may be TRBD2 (7 bases). The CDR3 runs 15 residues. Deletions cut 2 bases from V and 7 bases from J, with 17 bases between. The germline gives CDR1 MDHEN, CDR2 SYDVKM. The CDR3 here is CASSLGGALRGTQYF. The CDR3 DNA is TGTGCCAGCAGTTTAGGGGGGGCCCTCCGCGGGACCCAGTACTTC. Filled out from reference TRBV28 and TRBJ2-5, the complete variable domain reads DVKVTQSSRYLVKRTGEKVFLECVQDMDHENMFWYRQDPGLGLRLIYFSYDVKMKEKGDIPEGYSVSREKKERFSLILESASTNQTSMYLCASSLGGALRGTQYFGPGTRLLVL.

This chain connects TRBV25-1 to TRBJ2-6; unclear D gene. V lost 4 bases to trimming and J lost 0 bases, with 7 bases between them. Germline V lookup: CDR1 MGHDK, CDR2 SYGVNS. The CDR3 runs 15 residues. The CDR3 nucleotides are TGTGCCAGCAGTGGAGGATACTCTGGGGCCAACGTCCTGACTTTC. As protein: CASSGGYSGANVLTF.

The chain links TRBV6-1 to TRBJ1-5; D is unclear. Trimming pared 6 bases from V and 4 bases from J, leaving 7 bases between. Germline V lookup: CDR1 MNHNS, CDR2 SASEGT. CDR3 length equals 12 residues. Here the CDR3 DNA reads TGTGCCAGCAGGGGAGGGAATCAGCCCCAGCATTTT. Amino acid sequence: CASRGGNQPQHF.

V is TRBV27 and J is TRBJ2-5; 12 bases fit TRBD1. After removal of 5 bases from V and 5 bases from J, the junction contained 9 bases not matched to a gene. CDR3 size: 16 residues. Germline loops: CDR1 MNHEY, CDR2 SMNVEV (reference sequence). The CDR3 region is CASSPGTGGWGETQYF. For the CDR3, the DNA is TGTGCCAGCAGTCCCGGGACAGGGGGCTGGGGGGAGACCCAGTACTTC.

The rearrangement joins TRBV7-2 to TRBJ2-7; D is unresolved. The length of the CDR3 is 13 residues. In germline, CDR1 is SGHTA, CDR2 FQGNSA. Between the trimmed V and J ends, which lost 1 base and 3 bases, there was a span of 7 bases. As DNA, the CDR3 is TGTGCCAGCAGCTTAGTCCCCCTCTACGAGCAGTACTTC. Translation: CASSLVPLYEQYF. The whole variable domain, filled in from reference TRBV7-2 and TRBJ2-7, reads GAGVSQSPSNKVTEKGKDVELRCDPISGHTALYWYRQSLGQGLEFLIYFQGNSAPDKSGLPSDRFSAERTGGSVSTLTIQRTQQEDSAVYLCASSLVPLYEQYFGPGTRLTVT.

This sequence joins TRBV14 and TRBJ2-1; a weak D match, TRBD2 (6 bases). The germline V and J ends were trimmed by 4 bases and 3 bases, with 10 bases remaining between them. Germline loops: CDR1 SGHDN, CDR2 FVKESK. CDR3 length: 14 amino acids. The CDR3 DNA sequence: TGTGCCAGCAGCCGGGACTTAAACTACAATGAGCAGTTCTTC. Its protein is CASSRDLNYNEQFF.

The J gene is TRBJ2-3, the V gene TRBV27, with 7 bases lining up with TRBD1. V lost 2 bases to trimming and J lost 5 bases; unmatched junction nucleotides: 1. Germline values: CDR1 MNHEY, CDR2 SMNVEV (reference sequence). The CDR3 loop spans 13 amino acids. The CDR3 bases are TGTGCCAGCAGTTTAACAGGGGAAGATACGCAGTATTTT. Protein product: CASSLTGEDTQYF.

This clone was observed a handful of times. The chain recombines TRBV5-5 with TRBJ1-1; D is ambiguous. Trimming left V 0 bases short and J 10 bases short, with 16 bases between. The CDR3 is 14 amino acids. Germline CDR1 SGHKS, CDR2 YYEKEE (reference sequence). The CDR3 DNA follows: TGTGCCAGCAGCTTGGCCGGGCAGGACTTTGTAGCTTTCTTT. Its translation is CASSLAGQDFVAFF.

The chain employs TRBV7-2 and TRBJ1-6, with D unresolved. The germline V gene has CDR1 SGHTA and CDR2 FQGNSA. There are 11 residues in the CDR3. Trimming pared 1 base from V and 10 bases from J, leaving 2 bases between. In DNA, the CDR3 is TGTGCCAGCAGCTTAGGATCACCCCTCCACTTT. It yields the protein CASSLGSPLHF.

V and J are TRBV18 and TRBJ2-5, with 11 bases identical to TRBD2. Germline V gene data show CDR1 as KGHSH and CDR2 as LQKENI. J gave up 2 bases and V 4 bases, and 6 bases lay outside the gene matches. The CDR3 sequence is 16 residues long. In nucleotides, the CDR3 is TGTGCCAGCTCACAAACTAGCGGGAGTGTTCAAGAGACCCAGTACTTC. It codes for CASSQTSGSVQETQYF.

This clone has only one observation. The chain joins TRBV6-6 to TRBJ2-7; tentative D call: TRBD1 (5 bases). The CDR3 consists of 13 residues. Per the germline V gene, CDR1 is MNHNY and CDR2 is SVGAGI (reference sequence). The germline V and J ends were trimmed by 2 bases and 2 bases, with 7 bases remaining between them. The CDR3 protein is CASSYGHTYEQYF. Written as DNA, the CDR3 is TGTGCCAGCAGTTACGGACATACCTACGAGCAGTACTTC.